Detailed here is one T cell receptor (beta chain). This clonotype was counted ten times or more. Its cognate antigen has yet to be identified. No clone much larger than this one lies a single base away; base qualities are absent. Read against the paper, the sample's treatment or condition label means: allogeneic hematopoietic cell transplantation with graft depleted of TCRalphabeta T cells and CD19 B cells. Transplant recipients were children who received TCRalphabeta/CD19-depleted allogeneic hematopoietic cell grafts. This sample was included in a study of T-cell reconstitution after alpha-beta-depleted transplantation in children (dated by TCRdb to about 2016). A note on the overall study: Using TCR repertoire profiling, the study followed T-cell immune reconstitution in a quantitative way in children after TCRalphabeta/CD19-depleted allogeneic hematopoietic cell transplantation.

What the work shows at the level of the full study, not this receptor alone: About two months after transplant, the apparently early recovery of alphabetaT-cell counts reportedly depended on just several hundred clones that had expanded rapidly and came from non-depleted graft cells. The high TCRbeta diversity at day 60 in some patients was ascribed to recipient T cells and intrathymic progenitors that had survived conditioning. Over the following months the frequencies of hyperexpanded clones went down, and after one year T-cell counts and TCRbeta diversity were mostly credited to newly produced T cells.

A distance of 16 bases separates the germline ends of V and J, which lose 5 bases and 5 bases respectively. Including the terminal cysteine and phenylalanine, the CDR3 comprises 14 residues. Only the CDR3 portion is preserved as DNA: 42 bases, with reading frame beginning at the first base. The library was generated by PCR. TCRdb names Illumina HiSeq 2500 as the instrument used. Molecular barcoding was employed in the preparation of TCR libraries, with unique molecular identifiers being used to normalize TCRbeta repertoire quantification. TCRdb reworked the public reads: Q25 trimming with fastp, MiXCR clone assembly, productive beta chains retained. Entries are consolidated by CDR3 protein sequence, retaining the most common genes and DNA. Counted in this sample were about 600,000 distinct CDR3 sequences; roughly 13% of them appeared once. The top ten hold over 2% of the sample.

The material sequenced was PBMCs, mostly from graft donor cells, taken 360 days after TCRalphabeta/CD19-depleted stem cell transplant. The source of this sequence is a male patient between 5 and 17 years old who had a stem cell transplant for acute myeloid leukemia, so the T cells may come from the graft donor. The chain was built from TRBV12-3 or TRBV12-4 and TRBJ2-7; the D gene could be TRBD1 or TRBD2, each one agreeing over 7 bases. The DNA sequence is given as TGTGCCAGCAGTCCCTACAGGGGAGGGAACGAGCAGTACTTC. Its coded protein is CASSPYRGGNEQYF.